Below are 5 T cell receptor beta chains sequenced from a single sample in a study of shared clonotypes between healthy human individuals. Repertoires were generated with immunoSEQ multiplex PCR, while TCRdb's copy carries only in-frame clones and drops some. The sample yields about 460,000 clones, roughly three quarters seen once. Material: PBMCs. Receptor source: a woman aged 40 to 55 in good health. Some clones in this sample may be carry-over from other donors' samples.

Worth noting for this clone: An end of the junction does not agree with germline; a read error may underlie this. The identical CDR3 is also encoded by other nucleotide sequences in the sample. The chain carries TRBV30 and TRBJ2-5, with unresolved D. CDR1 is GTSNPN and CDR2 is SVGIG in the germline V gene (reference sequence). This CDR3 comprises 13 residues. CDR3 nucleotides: TGTGCATGGAGTCACGGCAGCCGGGAGACCCAGTACTTC. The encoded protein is CAWSHGSRETQYF.

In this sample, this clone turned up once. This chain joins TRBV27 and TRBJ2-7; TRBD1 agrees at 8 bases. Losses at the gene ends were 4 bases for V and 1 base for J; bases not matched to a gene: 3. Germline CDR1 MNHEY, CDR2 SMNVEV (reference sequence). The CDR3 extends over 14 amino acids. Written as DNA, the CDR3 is TGTGCCAGCAGTTCCTGGACAGGGTCCTACGAGCAGTACTTC. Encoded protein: CASSSWTGSYEQYF.

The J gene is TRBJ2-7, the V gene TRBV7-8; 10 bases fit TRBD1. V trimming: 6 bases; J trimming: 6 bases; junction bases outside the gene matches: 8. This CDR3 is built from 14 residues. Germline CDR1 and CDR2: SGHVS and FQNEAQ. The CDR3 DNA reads TGTGCCAGCAGTCCTCGGGACAGGGGAGGCGAGCAGTACTTC. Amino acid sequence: CASSPRDRGGEQYF. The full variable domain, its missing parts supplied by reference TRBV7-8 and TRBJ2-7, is GAGVSQSPRYKVAKRGQDVALRCDPISGHVSLFWYQQALGQGPEFLTYFQNEAQLDKSGLPSDRFFAERPEGSVSTLKIQRTQQEDSAVYLCASSPRDRGGEQYFGPGTRLTVT.

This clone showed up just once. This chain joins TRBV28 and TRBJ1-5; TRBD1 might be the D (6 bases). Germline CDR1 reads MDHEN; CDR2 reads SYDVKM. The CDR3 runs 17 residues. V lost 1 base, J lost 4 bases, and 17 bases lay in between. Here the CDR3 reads CASSLFTGRRGNQPQHF. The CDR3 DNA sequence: TGTGCCAGCAGTTTATTCACGGGTCGGAGGGGGAATCAGCCCCAGCATTTT.

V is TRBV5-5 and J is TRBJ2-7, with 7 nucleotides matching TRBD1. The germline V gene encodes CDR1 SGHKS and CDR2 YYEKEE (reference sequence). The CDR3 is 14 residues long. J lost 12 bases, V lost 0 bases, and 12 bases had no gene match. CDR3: CASSLEGDRGGGYF. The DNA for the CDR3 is TGTGCCAGCAGCTTGGAAGGGGACAGAGGCGGTGGGTACTTC.